This T cell receptor (beta chain) derives from a study of blood T cell repertoires in COVID-19. The assay was immunoSEQ multiplex PCR, and TCRdb's table has in-frame clones only and misses some. The sample has hundreds of thousands of clones, 88% seen once. The CDR3 is 15 amino acids. V was clipped by 7 bases and J by 0 bases, with 13 bases between them. Per germline, CDR1 SGHTA and CDR2 FQGNSA. The chain joins TRBV7-2 to TRBJ1-5; TRBD1 is a possible D gene (5 bases). Sequenced sample: peripheral blood. The clonotype originates from a woman aged 40 to 50 who had recovered from COVID-19. CDR3 residues: CASTEGPLSNQPQHF. For the CDR3, the DNA is TGTGCCAGCACGGAGGGACCGCTTAGCAATCAGCCCCAGCATTTT.